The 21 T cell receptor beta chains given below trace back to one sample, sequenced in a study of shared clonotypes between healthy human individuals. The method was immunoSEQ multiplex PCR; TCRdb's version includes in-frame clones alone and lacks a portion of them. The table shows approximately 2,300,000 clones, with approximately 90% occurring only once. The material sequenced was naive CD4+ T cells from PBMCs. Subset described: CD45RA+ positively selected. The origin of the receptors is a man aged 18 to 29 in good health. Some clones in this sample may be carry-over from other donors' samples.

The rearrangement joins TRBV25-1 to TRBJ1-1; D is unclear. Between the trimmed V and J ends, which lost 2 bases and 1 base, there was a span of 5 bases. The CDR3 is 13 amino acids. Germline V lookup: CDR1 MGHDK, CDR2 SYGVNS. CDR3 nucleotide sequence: TGTGCCAGCAGTGAAATTGGGAACACTGAAGCTTTCTTT. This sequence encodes CASSEIGNTEAFF.

CDR3 loop: CASSPVLGYNEQFF. In DNA form, the CDR3 reads TGTGCCAGCAGCCCCGTTTTGGGGTACAATGAGCAGTTCTTC. V and J are TRBV11-2 and TRBJ2-1; D gene unclear. Trimming took 5 bases from V and 4 from J, leaving 12 bases between them. The CDR3 is 14 residues long. Germline V gene data show CDR1 as SGHAT and CDR2 as FQNNGV.

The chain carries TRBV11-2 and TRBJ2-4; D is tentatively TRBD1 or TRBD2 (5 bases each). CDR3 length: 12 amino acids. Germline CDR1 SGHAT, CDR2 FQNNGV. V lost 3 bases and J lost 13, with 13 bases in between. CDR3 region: CASSLGVGGQYF. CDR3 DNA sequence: TGTGCCAGCAGCTTGGGGGTGGGTGGACAGTACTTC.

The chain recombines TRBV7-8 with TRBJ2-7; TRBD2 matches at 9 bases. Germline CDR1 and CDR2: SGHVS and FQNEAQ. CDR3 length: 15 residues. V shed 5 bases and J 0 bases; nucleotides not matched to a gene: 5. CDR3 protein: CASSPVTSGSYEQYF. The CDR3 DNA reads TGTGCCAGCAGCCCAGTGACTAGCGGCTCCTACGAGCAGTACTTC.

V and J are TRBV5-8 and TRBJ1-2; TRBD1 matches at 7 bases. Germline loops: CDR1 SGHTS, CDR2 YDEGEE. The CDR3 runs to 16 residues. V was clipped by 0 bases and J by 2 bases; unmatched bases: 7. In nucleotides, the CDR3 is TGTGCCAGCAGCTTGGTGCCGTCGACAGGGAACTATGGCTACACCTTC. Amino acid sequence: CASSLVPSTGNYGYTF.

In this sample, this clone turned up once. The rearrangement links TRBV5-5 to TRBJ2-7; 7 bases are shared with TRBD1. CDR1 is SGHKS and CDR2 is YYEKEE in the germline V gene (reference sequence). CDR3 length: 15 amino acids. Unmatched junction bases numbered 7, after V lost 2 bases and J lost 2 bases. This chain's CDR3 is CASSFLGTVTYEQYF. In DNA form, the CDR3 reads TGTGCCAGCAGCTTCCTTGGGACAGTTACCTACGAGCAGTACTTC.

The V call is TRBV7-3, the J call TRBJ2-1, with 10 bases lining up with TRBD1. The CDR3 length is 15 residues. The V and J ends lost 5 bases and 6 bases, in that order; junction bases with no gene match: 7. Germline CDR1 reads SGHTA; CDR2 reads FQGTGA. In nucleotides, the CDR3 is TGTGCCAGCAGCGTAGACAGGGGGCGCATCAATGAGCAGTTCTTC. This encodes CASSVDRGRINEQFF.

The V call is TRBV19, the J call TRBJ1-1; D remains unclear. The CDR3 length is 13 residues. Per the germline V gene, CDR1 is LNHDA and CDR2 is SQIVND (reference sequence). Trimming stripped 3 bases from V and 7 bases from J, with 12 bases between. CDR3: CASSIGRRGEAFF. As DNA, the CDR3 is TGTGCCAGTAGTATTGGGCGGCGCGGTGAAGCTTTCTTT.

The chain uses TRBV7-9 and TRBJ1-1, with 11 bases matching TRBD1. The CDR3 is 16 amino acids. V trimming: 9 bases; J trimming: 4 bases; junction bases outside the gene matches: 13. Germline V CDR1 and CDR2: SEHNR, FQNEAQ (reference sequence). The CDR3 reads CASSPGQGAVSTEAFF. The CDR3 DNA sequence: TGTGCCAGTTCCCCCGGACAGGGGGCGGTTAGCACTGAAGCTTTCTTT. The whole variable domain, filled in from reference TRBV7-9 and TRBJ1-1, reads DTGVSQNPRHKITKRGQNVTFRCDPISEHNRLYWYRQTLGQGPEFLTYFQNEAQLEKSRLLSDRFSAERPKGSFSTLEIQRTEQGDSAMYLCASSPGQGAVSTEAFFGQGTRLTVV.

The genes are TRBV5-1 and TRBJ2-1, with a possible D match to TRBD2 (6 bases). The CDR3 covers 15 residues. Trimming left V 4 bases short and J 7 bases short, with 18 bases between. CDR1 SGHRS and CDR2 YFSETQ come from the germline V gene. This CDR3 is CASSASRSGLNEQFF. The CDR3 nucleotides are TGCGCCAGCAGCGCATCGAGGAGCGGGTTGAATGAGCAGTTCTTC.

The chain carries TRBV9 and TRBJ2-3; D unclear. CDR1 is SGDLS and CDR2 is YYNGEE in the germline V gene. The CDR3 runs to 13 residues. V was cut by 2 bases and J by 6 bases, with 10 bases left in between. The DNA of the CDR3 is TGTGCCAGCAGCGTCACCACGGTTGATACGCAGTATTTT. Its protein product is CASSVTTVDTQYF.

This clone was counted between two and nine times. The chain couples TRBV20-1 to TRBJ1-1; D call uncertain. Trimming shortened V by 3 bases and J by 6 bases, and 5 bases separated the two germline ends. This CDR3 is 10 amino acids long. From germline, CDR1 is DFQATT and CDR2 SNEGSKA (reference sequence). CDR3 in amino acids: CSASGPEAFF. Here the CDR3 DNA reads TGCAGTGCTAGTGGCCCTGAAGCTTTCTTT.

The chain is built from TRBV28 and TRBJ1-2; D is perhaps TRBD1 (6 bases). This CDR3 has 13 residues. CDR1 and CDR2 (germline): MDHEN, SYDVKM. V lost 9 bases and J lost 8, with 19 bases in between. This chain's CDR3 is CASHGGGRVGYTF. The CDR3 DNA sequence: TGTGCCAGTCATGGGGGGGGGCGTGTCGGCTACACCTTC.

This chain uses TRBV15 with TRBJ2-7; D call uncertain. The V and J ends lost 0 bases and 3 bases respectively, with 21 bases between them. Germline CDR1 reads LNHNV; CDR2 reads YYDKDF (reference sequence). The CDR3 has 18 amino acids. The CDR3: CATSRDLSGGASRYEQYF. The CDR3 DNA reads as TGTGCCACCAGCAGAGATCTCTCAGGCGGCGCTTCACGCTACGAGCAGTACTTC.

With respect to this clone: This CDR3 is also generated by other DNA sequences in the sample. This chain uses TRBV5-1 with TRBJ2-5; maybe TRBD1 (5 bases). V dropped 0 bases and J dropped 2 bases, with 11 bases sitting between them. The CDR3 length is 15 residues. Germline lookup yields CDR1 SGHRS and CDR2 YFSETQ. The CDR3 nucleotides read TGCGCCAGCAGCTTGGCATTAGGGGTGCAAGAGACCCAGTACTTC. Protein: CASSLALGVQETQYF.

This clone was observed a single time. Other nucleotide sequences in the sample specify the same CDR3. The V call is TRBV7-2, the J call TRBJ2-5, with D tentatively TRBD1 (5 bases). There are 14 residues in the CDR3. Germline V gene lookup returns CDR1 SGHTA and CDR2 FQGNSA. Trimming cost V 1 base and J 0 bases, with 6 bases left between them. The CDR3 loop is CASSLGQYQETQYF. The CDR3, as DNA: TGTGCCAGCAGCTTAGGACAGTACCAAGAGACCCAGTACTTC.

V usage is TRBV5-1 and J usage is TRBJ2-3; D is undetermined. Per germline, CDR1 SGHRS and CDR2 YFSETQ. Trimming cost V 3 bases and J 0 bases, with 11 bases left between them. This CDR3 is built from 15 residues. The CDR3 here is CASSSGALSTDTQYF. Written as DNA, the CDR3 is TGCGCCAGCAGCTCCGGAGCGCTAAGCACAGATACGCAGTATTTT.

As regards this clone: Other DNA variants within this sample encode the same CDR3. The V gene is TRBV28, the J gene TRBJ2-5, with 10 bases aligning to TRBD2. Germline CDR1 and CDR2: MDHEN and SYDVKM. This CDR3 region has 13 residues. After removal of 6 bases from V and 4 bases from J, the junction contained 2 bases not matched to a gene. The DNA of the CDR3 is TGTGCCAGCAGGGCTAGCGGGAGAGAGACCCAGTACTTC. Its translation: CASRASGRETQYF.

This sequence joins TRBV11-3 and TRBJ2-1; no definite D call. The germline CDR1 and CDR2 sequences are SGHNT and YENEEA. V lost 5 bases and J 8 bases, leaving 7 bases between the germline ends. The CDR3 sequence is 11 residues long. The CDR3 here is CASSANYEQFF. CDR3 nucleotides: TGTGCCAGCAGCGCGAATTATGAGCAGTTCTTC.

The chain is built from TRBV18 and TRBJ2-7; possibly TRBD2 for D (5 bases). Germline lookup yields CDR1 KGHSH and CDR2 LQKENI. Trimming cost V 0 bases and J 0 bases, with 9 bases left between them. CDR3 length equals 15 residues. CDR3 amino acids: CASSPPPAGSYEQYF. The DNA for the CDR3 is TGTGCCAGCTCACCACCCCCGGCGGGCTCCTACGAGCAGTACTTC.

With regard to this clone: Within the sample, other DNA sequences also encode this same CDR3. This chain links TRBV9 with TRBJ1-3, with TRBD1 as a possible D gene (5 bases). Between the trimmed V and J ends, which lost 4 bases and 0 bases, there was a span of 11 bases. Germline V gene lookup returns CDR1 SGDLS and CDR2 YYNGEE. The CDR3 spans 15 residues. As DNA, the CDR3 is TGTGCCAGCAGCCGGGGGGATAACTCTGGAAACACCATATATTTT. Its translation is CASSRGDNSGNTIYF.